The 21 T cell receptor beta chains in this list originate from one sample, sequenced in a study of shared clonotypes between healthy human individuals (dated by TCRdb to 2020 to 2021). To prepare the library, the immunoSEQ multiplex PCR assay was applied. TCRdb stores this immuneACCESS table with in-frame sequences only. Part of the clones is absent; in the studies checked, under half of the shortfall reflects unresolved V genes, and no reason is known for the rest. The sample table records under 1,100,000 clones; about 75% of these occur just once. About 1.5% of the sample lies in the top ten. Sequencing used memory CD4+ T cells sorted from blood. In light of the paper, this sample's cell subset or site label describes: CD45RA-negative fraction. The receptor source for this set is a man between 18 and 29 years old in good health.

V gene TRBV28 combines with J gene TRBJ2-7; a possible D gene is TRBD2 (5 bases). Germline V CDR1 and CDR2: MDHEN, SYDVKM. Trimming left V 5 bases short and J 0 bases short, with 17 bases between. This CDR3 is 16 amino acids long. DNA of the CDR3: TGTGCCAGCAGTCCCCTTAGAGAGGGCCCCTCCTACGAGCAGTACTTC. Translation gives CASSPLREGPSYEQYF.

The CDR3 DNA is TGTGCCAGCAGCTTGAGGCCGTCTGAAGCTTTCTTT. It translates to CASSLRPSEAFF. V gene TRBV5-6 combines with J gene TRBJ1-1; D is uncertain. The germline V gene encodes CDR1 SGHDT and CDR2 YYEEEE. This CDR3 region has 12 residues. V lost 1 base to trimming and J lost 6 bases, with 7 bases between them. Full variable domain (remainder filled in from reference TRBV5-6 and TRBJ1-1): DAGVTQSPTHLIKTRGQQVTLRCSPKSGHDTVSWYQQALGQGPQFIFQYYEEEERQRGNFPDRFSGHQFPNYSSELNVNALLLGDSALYLCASSLRPSEAFFGQGTRLTVV.

There are a few counts of this clone. The chain carries TRBV6-5 and TRBJ1-6; D remains unclear. CDR1 is MNHEY and CDR2 is SVGAGI in the germline V gene. V gave up 6 bases and J gave up 9 bases, with 15 bases separating them. The CDR3 sequence is 14 residues long. CDR3 protein: CASSSTVRGSPLHF. The CDR3 DNA reads as TGTGCCAGCAGCTCGACGGTACGGGGTTCACCCCTCCACTTT.

This clone was recorded only once. V gene TRBV5-1 combines with J gene TRBJ2-7; 13 bases map to TRBD2. Losses at the gene ends were 4 bases for V and 9 bases for J; bases not matched to a gene: 10. CDR1 and CDR2 (germline): SGHRS, YFSETQ. The CDR3 is made up of 15 amino acids. The CDR3 DNA sequence: TGCGCCAGCAGCCCGGGGACTAGCGGGGCCGGCGGGCAGTACTTC. Translating it yields CASSPGTSGAGGQYF.

This clone was observed a handful of times. The chain recombines TRBV7-2 with TRBJ1-2; D might be TRBD1 (5 bases). V was pared by 0 bases and J by 7 bases, with 15 bases between. The CDR3 totals 15 residues. Germline-derived CDR1 and CDR2 are SGHTA and FQGNSA. CDR3 protein: CASSLAGEAGSGYTF. CDR3 sequence (DNA): TGTGCCAGCAGCTTAGCGGGGGAAGCGGGTTCTGGCTACACCTTC.

Here the CDR3 DNA reads TGTGCCAGCAGTTTCCGGGGGTGGGGAGCGGAAGAGCAGTACTTC. The encoded protein is CASSFRGWGAEEQYF. The chain couples TRBV27 to TRBJ2-7, with D perhaps matching TRBD2 (6 bases). The CDR3 is made up of 15 amino acids. V was shortened by 3 bases and J by 7 bases, with 19 bases between the two germline ends. The germline V gene has CDR1 MNHEY and CDR2 SMNVEV (reference sequence).

This chain links TRBV28 with TRBJ1-1; tentative D call: TRBD1 (6 bases). The CDR3 is 12 amino acids. CDR1 is MDHEN, CDR2 SYDVKM, per germline. V gave up 6 bases and J gave up 2 bases, with 7 bases separating them. The DNA of the CDR3 is TGTGCCAGCAGGGACAGTAACACTGAAGCTTTCTTT. Translated, it gives CASRDSNTEAFF.

This clone was detected once. The V gene is TRBV14, the J gene TRBJ1-3; D call uncertain. The CDR3 is 15 residues long. V was pared by 5 bases and J by 2 bases, with 13 bases between. Per the germline V gene, CDR1 is SGHDN and CDR2 is FVKESK. CDR3 sequence (DNA): TGTGCCAGCAGCTTCCCGCCTAAAACTGGAAACACCATATATTTT. Its protein is CASSFPPKTGNTIYF. The variable domain in full, completed from reference TRBV14 and TRBJ1-3, reads EAGVTQFPSHSVIEKGQTVTLRCDPISGHDNLYWYRRVMGKEIKFLLHFVKESKQDESGMPNNRFLAERTGGTYSTLKVQPAELEDSGVYFCASSFPPKTGNTIYFGEGSWLTVV.

This chain links TRBV27 with TRBJ1-1; tentative D call: TRBD1 (5 bases). The germline CDR1 and CDR2 sequences are MNHEY and SMNVEV (reference sequence). The CDR3 spans 16 residues. V was shortened by 7 bases and J by 5 bases, with 23 bases between the two germline ends. CDR3 sequence (DNA): TGTGCCAGCATACCCTCCTCGCGGGGCCGGAATACTGAAGCTTTCTTT. Translating gives CASIPSSRGRNTEAFF.

V is TRBV28 and J is TRBJ2-4; 8 nucleotides match TRBD1. Trimming removed 7 bases from V and 0 bases from J; junction bases left unmatched: 14. This CDR3 comprises 18 residues. CDR1 and CDR2 from the germline V gene are MDHEN and SYDVKM. CDR3 nucleotides: TGTGCCAGCACCTCACTAAGGGACAGGAGTATAGCCAAAAACATTCAGTACTTC. As protein: CASTSLRDRSIAKNIQYF.

V and J are TRBV27 and TRBJ2-3, with 10 bases lining up with TRBD2. The germline V gene encodes CDR1 MNHEY and CDR2 SMNVEV (reference sequence). Germline trimming cut 5 bases from V and 7 bases from J; bases unmatched to any gene: 6. The CDR3 extends over 14 amino acids. The CDR3, as DNA: TGTGCCAGCAGTCTAGCGGGAGTCGGAAATACGCAGTATTTT. Amino acid sequence: CASSLAGVGNTQYF.

The chain carries TRBV5-6 and TRBJ2-1; the match to TRBD2 covers 9 bases. The length of the CDR3 is 15 residues. The V gene's germline CDR1 is SGHDT and CDR2 YYEEEE. The CDR3 coding sequence is TGTGTTGCCAGCGGGGGGCCCAACCCCTACAATGAGCAGTTCTTC. Amino acid sequence: CVASGGPNPYNEQFF.

Only a few counts were recorded for this clone. The rearrangement joins TRBV7-2 to TRBJ1-6; no firm D call. The length of the CDR3 is 12 residues. V was trimmed by 3 bases and J by 12 bases, leaving 9 bases between them. Looked up from germline, CDR1 is SGHTA and CDR2 is FQGNSA. The CDR3 loop reads CASSLAPGPLHF. CDR3 nucleotide sequence: TGTGCCAGCAGCTTGGCCCCAGGACCCCTCCACTTT.

CDR3 sequence reads: CASSAGQGFRQPQHF. DNA of the CDR3: TGTGCCAGCAGTGCCGGACAGGGATTTCGACAGCCCCAGCATTTT. The V call is TRBV6-1, the J call TRBJ1-5; 8 nucleotides match TRBD1. This CDR3 region has 15 residues. Germline V gene sequence: CDR1 MNHNS, CDR2 SASEGT. The J segment lost 7 bases and the V segment lost 4 bases, leaving 9 bases of the junction unmatched.

The chain is built from TRBV10-1 and TRBJ2-2, with TRBD1 identical over 7 bases. V shed 5 bases and J 4 bases; nucleotides not matched to a gene: 10. This CDR3 region has 16 residues. In germline, CDR1 is WNHNN, CDR2 SYGVQD (reference sequence). The CDR3 bases are TGCGCCAGCAGTCACGGTCTGGGACAGAGCACCGGGGAGCTGTTTTTT. Protein product: CASSHGLGQSTGELFF.

This rearrangement joins TRBV5-6 to TRBJ2-7; D possibly corresponds to TRBD2 (7 bases). This CDR3 is 14 amino acids long. V shed 4 bases and J shed 5 bases, with 16 bases lying between them. CDR1 and CDR2 (germline): SGHDT, YYEEEE. In nucleotides, the CDR3 is TGTGCCAGCAGCATGAGGGGGGGTCGTGACGAGCAGTACTTC. It codes for CASSMRGGRDEQYF.

The CDR3: CASSFSGPKTGELFF. The DNA for the CDR3 is TGTGCCAGCAGCTTCTCGGGCCCCAAGACCGGGGAGCTGTTTTTT. The rearrangement joins TRBV7-3 to TRBJ2-2, with no clear D. This CDR3 is 15 amino acids long. Trimming shortened V by 3 bases and J by 5 bases, and 13 bases separated the two germline ends. The germline gives CDR1 SGHTA, CDR2 FQGTGA.

The chain employs TRBV30 and TRBJ1-2; D unresolved. Germline CDR1 reads GTSNPN; CDR2 reads SVGIG (reference sequence). The V end was cut by 6 bases, the J end by 1 base, with 15 bases between. The CDR3 loop spans 14 amino acids. The CDR3 nucleotides are TGTGCCTGCGCCTCAAACACTTTTAACTATGGCTACACCTTC. Protein: CACASNTFNYGYTF.

This clone was counted a few times. V gene TRBV27 combines with J gene TRBJ1-2; 9 nucleotides line up with TRBD1. CDR3 length: 15 amino acids. From germline, CDR1 is MNHEY and CDR2 SMNVEV (reference sequence). V lost 4 bases, J lost 5 bases, and 8 bases stayed unmatched. CDR3 DNA sequence: TGTGCCAGCAGTTATAAACAGGGGGCCCTTTATGGCTACACCTTC. It yields the protein CASSYKQGALYGYTF.

The J gene is TRBJ1-6, the V gene TRBV2; TRBD1 matches 9 bases. After removal of 6 bases from V and 0 bases from J, the junction contained 3 bases not matched to a gene. Germline V gene lookup returns CDR1 SNHLY and CDR2 FYNNEI. The length of the CDR3 is 16 residues. CDR3 coding DNA: TGTGCCAGCAGGACAGGGGGGAGCTCCTATAATTCACCCCTCCACTTT. It codes for CASRTGGSSYNSPLHF.

The sample holds a few counts of this clone. CDR3 loop: CASGLGLQDTEAFF. The CDR3 bases are TGTGCTAGTGGCCTGGGACTCCAAGACACTGAAGCTTTCTTT. The chain uses TRBV12-5 and TRBJ1-1, with D maybe TRBD1 (5 bases). Germline CDR1 is LGHNT and CDR2 is FRNRAP. Trimming stripped 6 bases from V and 3 bases from J, with 14 bases between. The CDR3 covers 14 residues.